This T cell receptor beta chain was retrieved from a study of blood T cell repertoires in COVID-19. The repertoire was sequenced with immunoSEQ multiplex PCR; TCRdb's copy has only in-frame clones and lacks some. The profile shows hundreds of thousands of clones, about 89% of them singletons. Germline-derived CDR1 and CDR2 are SGHVS and FQNEAQ. The CDR3 consists of 16 residues. As concerns this clone: One end of the junction varies from germline; a read error may be responsible.

This receptor was identified in a man in his 60s who had recovered from COVID-19. This rearrangement joins TRBV7-8 to TRBJ2-3; TRBD2 matches 9 bases. Sequencing used peripheral blood. CDR3 loop: CASSSSGLASTHTQYF. The DNA for the CDR3 is TGTGCCAGCAGCTCCTCCGGACTAGCGAGCACACATACGCAGTATTTT. The variable domain in full, with the rest retrieved from reference TRBV7-8 and TRBJ2-3, is GAGVSQSPRYKVAKRGQDVALRCDPISGHVSLFWYQQALGQGPEFLTYFQNEAQLDKSGLPSDRFFAERPEGSVSTLKIQRTQQEDSAVYLCASSSSGLASTHTQYFGPGTRLTVL.